These 18 T cell receptor beta chains were sequenced from one sample in a study of blood T cell repertoires in COVID-19. The repertoire was sequenced with immunoSEQ multiplex PCR; TCRdb's copy has only in-frame clones and lacks some. Altogether about 280,000 clones are present, under 90% being singletons, with the ten largest covering around 10%. Sample: peripheral blood. These receptors originate from a woman aged 45-65 years who had recovered from COVID-19.

The chain combines TRBV11-2 with TRBJ2-2; 10 positions agree with TRBD2. Germline trimming cut 5 bases from V and 6 bases from J; bases unmatched to any gene: 9. The CDR3 has 16 amino acids. Germline-derived CDR1 and CDR2 are SGHAT and FQNNGV. CDR3 loop: CASSQGLARWAGELFF. The CDR3 DNA sequence: TGTGCCAGCAGCCAGGGACTAGCGCGTTGGGCCGGGGAGCTGTTTTTT.

In this sample, this clone turned up a few times. The chain uses TRBV2 and TRBJ2-5; D is unresolved. CDR3 length equals 13 residues. Germline-derived CDR1 and CDR2 are SNHLY and FYNNEI. The V and J ends lost 5 bases and 9 bases respectively, with 16 bases between them. CDR3 sequence: CASSLQGRNPQYF. In DNA form, the CDR3 reads TGTGCCAGCAGTCTCCAAGGCAGGAACCCCCAGTACTTC.

This chain's CDR3 is CASSPRGTSGNTIYF. Here the CDR3 DNA reads TGTGCCAGCTCACCTCGCGGAACCTCTGGAAACACCATATATTTT. This sequence joins TRBV18 and TRBJ1-3; D gene uncertain. Germline V gives CDR1 KGHSH, CDR2 LQKENI. Trimming left V 3 bases short and J 0 bases short, with 9 bases between. The CDR3 has 15 residues. Together with reference TRBV18 and TRBJ1-3, the CDR3 gives the full variable domain: NAGVMQNPRHLVRRRGQEARLRCSPMKGHSHVYWYRQLPEEGLKFMVYLQKENIIDESGMPKERFSAEFPKEGPSILRIQQVVRGDSAAYFCASSPRGTSGNTIYFGEGSWLTVV.

The V and J genes are TRBV5-6 and TRBJ1-1; D is possibly TRBD1 (5 bases). The CDR3 runs to 14 residues. Per germline, CDR1 SGHDT and CDR2 YYEEEE. Trimming stripped 4 bases from V and 5 bases from J, with 15 bases between. The CDR3 DNA follows: TGTGCCAGCAGCCCGGGTTGGGGCATTACTGAAGCTTTCTTT. It yields the protein CASSPGWGITEAFF.

This rearrangement joins TRBV7-2 to TRBJ1-5, with D perhaps matching TRBD1 (6 bases). The CDR3 contains 15 residues. From germline, CDR1 is SGHTA and CDR2 FQGNSA. V was clipped by 1 base and J by 6 bases, with 13 bases between them. CDR3 protein: CASSLDQGPGQPQHF. CDR3 bases: TGTGCCAGCAGCTTAGACCAGGGGCCGGGTCAGCCCCAGCATTTT.

This clone was recorded a few times. V gene TRBV29-1 combines with J gene TRBJ1-1; tentatively, D is TRBD1 (5 bases). The V gene's germline CDR1 is SQVTM and CDR2 ANQGSEA. V was shortened by 8 bases and J by 0 bases, with 13 bases between the two germline ends. CDR3 length: 13 amino acids. The CDR3 loop reads CSIREDMNTEAFF. The CDR3 bases are TGCAGCATCCGGGAGGACATGAACACTGAAGCTTTCTTT.

The chain recombines TRBV28 with TRBJ1-2; no clear D gene. Germline CDR1 and CDR2: MDHEN and SYDVKM. V was trimmed by 3 bases and J by 2 bases, leaving 16 bases between them. There are 16 residues in the CDR3. The CDR3 DNA is TGTGCCAGCAGTTTCTCTGTGGAAGACGGGAACTATGGCTACACCTTC. Translation gives CASSFSVEDGNYGYTF.

The V call is TRBV3-1 (or the pseudogene TRBV3-2), the J call TRBJ2-5; possibly TRBD1 for D (5 bases). V was shortened by 0 bases and J by 4 bases, with 18 bases between the two germline ends. Looked up from germline, CDR1 is LGHDT and CDR2 is YNNKEL (reference sequence). The CDR3 contains 17 residues. CDR3 coding DNA: TGTGCCAGCAGCCAAGATTTGACACCAGGGTTACGAGAGACCCAGTACTTC. Residues: CASSQDLTPGLRETQYF.

As concerns this clone: Other DNA variants within this sample encode the same CDR3. This chain joins TRBV3-1 (or the pseudogene TRBV3-2) and TRBJ2-7, with 7 bases aligning to TRBD1. The germline gives CDR1 LGHDT, CDR2 YNNKEL (reference sequence). V dropped 4 bases and J dropped 4; count of bases not matched to a gene: 1. CDR3 length: 12 amino acids. The CDR3 coding sequence is TGTGCCAGCAGCCGGGACAGTTACGAGCAGTACTTC. This translates into CASSRDSYEQYF.

The V gene is TRBV6-6, the J gene TRBJ2-7; 11 bases agree with TRBD1. The ends lost 5 bases at V and 3 bases at J; junction bases unmatched: 9. Germline CDR1 is MNHNY and CDR2 is SVGAGI (reference sequence). The CDR3 has 16 residues. The CDR3 bases are TGTGCCAGCAGTCTAACATGGACAGGGGGCTTCTACGAGCAGTACTTC. Protein sequence: CASSLTWTGGFYEQYF.

This clone was found many times. The chain uses TRBV6-2 or TRBV6-3 and TRBJ1-5, with 7 bases fitting TRBD1. This CDR3 is built from 14 residues. Germline V gives CDR1 MNHEY, CDR2 SVGEGT. Trimming cost V 5 bases and J 0 bases; bases outside gene matches: 1. The CDR3 loop is CASSPGGSNQPQHF. CDR3 coding DNA: TGTGCCAGCAGTCCAGGGGGTAGCAATCAGCCCCAGCATTTT.

The rearrangement uses TRBV5-1 and TRBJ2-7; TRBD1 matches 7 bases. The germline CDR1 and CDR2 sequences are SGHRS and YFSETQ. The CDR3 runs 16 residues. Unmatched junction bases numbered 9, after V lost 3 bases and J lost 0 bases. The CDR3 bases are TGCGCCAGCAGCTGGACGGTGACAGGGAGCTCCTACGAGCAGTACTTC. Translation: CASSWTVTGSSYEQYF.

The V and J genes are TRBV5-1 and TRBJ1-3; D is unresolved. Germline-derived CDR1 and CDR2 are SGHRS and YFSETQ. V lost 0 bases, J lost 0 bases, and 7 bases lay in between. The CDR3 sequence is 15 residues long. The CDR3 spells CASSLVAGSGNTIYF. CDR3 in DNA: TGCGCCAGCAGCTTGGTGGCAGGCTCTGGAAACACCATATATTTT.

In nucleotides, the CDR3 is TGTGCCATCAGTGGGGGGAGCAGGGGAGCCCCCTACGAGCAGTACTTC. This translates into CAISGGSRGAPYEQYF. This chain connects TRBV10-3 to TRBJ2-7, with a possible D match to TRBD1 (6 bases). Germline assignment: CDR1 ENHRY and CDR2 SYGVKD. This CDR3 has 16 amino acids. The V end lost 4 bases, the J end lost 2 bases, and 18 bases lay between the germline ends.

This sequence joins TRBV6-2 or TRBV6-3 and TRBJ2-5; tentative D call: TRBD2 (6 bases). Germline lookup yields CDR1 MNHEY and CDR2 SVGEGT. The CDR3 runs 15 residues. Trimming shortened V by 5 bases and J by 5 bases, and 18 bases separated the two germline ends. CDR3 amino acids: CASSHRGNRQETQYF. As DNA, the CDR3 is TGTGCCAGCAGTCACCGGGGGAACCGGCAGGAGACCCAGTACTTC.

This clone was recorded only once. The J gene is TRBJ2-5, the V gene TRBV3-1 (or the pseudogene TRBV3-2), with TRBD1 as a possible D gene (5 bases). The CDR3 extends over 16 amino acids. V was shortened by 0 bases and J by 2 bases, with 13 bases between the two germline ends. Germline lookup yields CDR1 LGHDT and CDR2 YNNKEL (reference sequence). In DNA, the CDR3 is TGTGCCAGCAGCCAAGATGGCAGGGTTAGACAAGAGACCCAGTACTTC. This translates into CASSQDGRVRQETQYF.

This chain connects TRBV27 to TRBJ2-1; D is uncertain. Germline V lookup: CDR1 MNHEY, CDR2 SMNVEV (reference sequence). The length of the CDR3 is 14 residues. Trimming removed 2 bases at V and 0 bases at J, with 5 bases between. The CDR3 region is CASSLESSYNEQFF. CDR3 coding DNA: TGTGCCAGCAGTTTAGAGAGCTCCTACAATGAGCAGTTCTTC.

The chain recombines TRBV18 with TRBJ2-2; D unresolved. Looked up from germline, CDR1 is KGHSH and CDR2 is LQKENI. CDR3 length: 15 residues. Deletions cut 3 bases from V and 6 bases from J, with 14 bases between. The CDR3 is CASSPRKGLAGELFF. Written as DNA, the CDR3 is TGTGCCAGCTCACCGCGGAAAGGTCTAGCCGGGGAGCTGTTTTTT. Full variable domain (outside the CDR3, taken from reference TRBV18 and TRBJ2-2): NAGVMQNPRHLVRRRGQEARLRCSPMKGHSHVYWYRQLPEEGLKFMVYLQKENIIDESGMPKERFSAEFPKEGPSILRIQQVVRGDSAAYFCASSPRKGLAGELFFGEGSRLTVL.